The sequence of this TCR beta chain was determined in a study of shared clonotypes between healthy human individuals. Study-wide background: The study used three CD4 naive, three CD4 memory, two CD8 naive and one CD8 memory plate per donor.

General study results and limits: Naive CD4 clonotypes were shared across several donors at about 5%.

On this clone itself: Its antigen is not known.

Clones were read by immunoSEQ multiplex PCR, and TCRdb kept only the in-frame ones, dropping some. The table records about 2.1 million clones, about 93% of them present only once. CD8 cells classed as naive were CD45RO-negative and positively selected for CCR7, excluding terminally differentiated effector memory CD45RA+ cells. Donors were Caucasian adults residing in Nashville, Tennessee, USA. CDR3 size: 16 residues. J was trimmed by 6 bases and V by 0 bases; bases with no gene match: 6. Germline CDR1 is MNHEY and CDR2 is SMNVEV (reference sequence). This receptor was identified in a man younger than 30 in good health. Some clones in this sample may be carry-over from other donors' samples. V is TRBV27 and J is TRBJ2-1, with 9 bases matching TRBD2. The sample taken for sequencing was naive CD8+ T cells from PBMCs. The CDR3 is CASSLSWGLAANEQFF. In nucleotides, the CDR3 is TGTGCCAGCAGTTTATCGTGGGGACTAGCTGCCAATGAGCAGTTCTTC.